This TCR beta chain was sequenced during a study of T cell responses to AZD1222 COVID-19 vaccine. Study results and caveats: Spike-specific TCR depth and breadth grew after two AZD1222 doses. Unmutated regions of variants are reportedly targeted by nearly half of spike-specific TCRs. Possibly, clonal diversity was underestimated; donors were largely white British and included more females.

Profiling relied on immunoSEQ multiplex PCR, and the TCRdb table lists in-frame clones only, not all of them. The profile covers some 65,000 clones, with less than 85% appearing a single time and approximately 23% taken by the ten largest. J gave up 2 bases and V 0 bases, and 5 bases lay outside the gene matches. The CDR3 runs to 16 residues. Germline V gives CDR1 SGDLS, CDR2 YYNGEE. In the case of this clone: The antigen remains unidentified.

The source material was peripheral blood, sampled on day 0 of MenACWY control vaccination. The sequence was obtained from an adult in good health. The genes are TRBV9 and TRBJ2-1; 7 bases line up with TRBD1. The CDR3 region is CASSVGTQGAYNEQFF. The CDR3 DNA reads TGTGCCAGCAGCGTAGGAACCCAGGGGGCCTACAATGAGCAGTTCTTC.